These 12 T cell receptor beta chains were sequenced from one sample in a study of T-cell memory formation after mild COVID-19. TCRdb fed the 5' RACE reads into MiXCR, producing one record per CDR3 protein. The repertoire holds roughly 200,000 distinct CDR3 sequences, 16% seen once, with roughly 2.1% in the top ten. The sequencing input was PBMCs or a T cell subset sorted from them (not recorded which). The source of these receptors is an adult woman who had mild COVID-19 (a few samples of this study predate the infection). Cell type and time point are not known.

V and J are TRBV5-6 and TRBJ2-3, with 8 bases fitting TRBD1. CDR1 and CDR2 from the germline V gene are SGHDT and YYEEEE. Trimming removed 4 bases from V and 2 bases from J; junction bases left unmatched: 6. There are 15 residues in the CDR3. The CDR3 region is CASSADREHTDTQYF. The DNA for the CDR3 is TGTGCCAGCAGCGCGGACAGGGAACACACAGATACGCAGTATTTT.

This clonotype was recorded a few times. This chain joins TRBV5-1 and TRBJ2-2; possible D gene TRBD1, 5 bases. Germline V lookup: CDR1 SGHRS, CDR2 YFSETQ. This CDR3 has 15 residues. Between the trimmed V and J ends, which lost 4 bases and 6 bases, there was a span of 16 bases. As DNA, the CDR3 is TGCGCCAGCAGCATAGGACAAGGCGAGGCCGGGGAGCTGTTTTTT. It yields the protein CASSIGQGEAGELFF.

This clonotype was counted between two and nine times. The chain joins TRBV5-1 to TRBJ1-1, with 7 bases matching TRBD1. The CDR3 covers 13 residues. The V gene end was trimmed by 5 bases and the J gene end by 5 bases; junction bases not matched to a gene: 6. Germline V gene lookup returns CDR1 SGHRS and CDR2 YFSETQ. The DNA for the CDR3 is TGCGCCAGCAGTGAGACAGGGTCGACTGAAGCTTTCTTT. It codes for CASSETGSTEAFF.

This clonotype was counted many times. The rearrangement links TRBV3-1 to TRBJ2-3, with TRBD2 matching over 11 bases. Germline lookup yields CDR1 LGHDT and CDR2 YNNKEL (reference sequence). The CDR3 is made up of 17 amino acids. V lost 2 bases, J lost 0 bases, and 4 bases stayed unmatched. CDR3 residues: CASSQNSGGGSTDTQYF. CDR3 sequence (DNA): TGTGCCAGCAGCCAAAATAGCGGGGGGGGTAGCACAGATACGCAGTATTTT.

This rearrangement joins TRBV12-3 or TRBV12-4 to TRBJ2-5, with 12 bases fitting TRBD2. V shed 3 bases, J shed 6 bases, and the junction held 5 bases outside the gene matches. The CDR3 is 15 residues long. The CDR3 here is CASSFSSGRAKTQYF. The CDR3 region has the DNA TGTGCCAGCAGTTTTTCTAGCGGGAGGGCCAAGACCCAGTACTTC.

The rearrangement joins TRBV19 to TRBJ2-1; D is possibly TRBD2 (6 bases). V was pared by 5 bases and J by 8 bases, with 13 bases between. Per germline, CDR1 LNHDA and CDR2 SQIVND (reference sequence). The CDR3 contains 13 residues. For the CDR3, the DNA is TGTGCCAGTAGTGGGACTCCTTGGGATGAGCAGTTCTTC. Translating it yields CASSGTPWDEQFF.

This chain's CDR3 is CASSPRGGSSYGYTF. The CDR3 coding sequence is TGTGCCAGCAGCCCCCGTGGGGGGTCGTCGTATGGCTACACCTTC. The chain combines TRBV5-6 with TRBJ1-2; D is perhaps TRBD1 (5 bases). V was trimmed by 4 bases and J by 5 bases, leaving 18 bases between them. This CDR3 is built from 15 residues. The germline V gene has CDR1 SGHDT and CDR2 YYEEEE.

V usage is TRBV7-2 and J usage is TRBJ2-3; D is possibly TRBD1 (5 bases). The CDR3 is made up of 16 amino acids. Germline loops: CDR1 SGHTA, CDR2 FQGNSA. Trimming removed 5 bases at V and 1 base at J, with 16 bases between. The CDR3 is CASSLQGLPRTDTQYF. CDR3 coding DNA: TGTGCCAGCAGCCTCCAGGGCCTCCCGCGCACAGATACGCAGTATTTT. Full variable domain (outside the CDR3, taken from reference TRBV7-2 and TRBJ2-3): GAGVSQSPSNKVTEKGKDVELRCDPISGHTALYWYRQSLGQGLEFLIYFQGNSAPDKSGLPSDRFSAERTGGSVSTLTIQRTQQEDSAVYLCASSLQGLPRTDTQYFGPGTRLTVL.

The V gene is TRBV7-8, the J gene TRBJ2-7; possible D gene TRBD1, 5 bases. Per germline, CDR1 SGHVS and CDR2 FQNEAQ. V lost 6 bases, J lost 0 bases, and 24 bases lay in between. This CDR3 is 18 amino acids long. As DNA, the CDR3 is TGTGCCAGCAGTCTAGTAATTACTCCGACAAGGGGCTCCTACGAGCAGTACTTC. Its translation: CASSLVITPTRGSYEQYF.

This chain links TRBV6-5 with TRBJ2-7; 11 nucleotides line up with TRBD2. CDR3 length equals 15 residues. V was pared by 5 bases and J by 3 bases, with 6 bases of the junction left unmatched. Germline V lookup: CDR1 MNHEY, CDR2 SVGAGI. CDR3: CASSPSGRQHYEQYF. The CDR3 coding sequence is TGTGCCAGCAGTCCTAGCGGGAGGCAACACTACGAGCAGTACTTC.

This clonotype occurred a few times. The rearrangement links TRBV24-1 to TRBJ2-3; D may be TRBD1 or TRBD2 (6 bases each). Germline V gene sequence: CDR1 KGHDR, CDR2 SFDVKD. Trimming took 1 base from V and 5 from J, leaving 12 bases between them. The CDR3 covers 15 residues. CDR3 sequence: CATSDFGRGEDTQYF. CDR3 sequence (DNA): TGTGCCACCAGTGATTTTGGAAGGGGGGAAGATACGCAGTATTTT.

This clonotype was seen more than once but under ten times. The V gene is TRBV5-1, the J gene TRBJ2-2, with D tentatively TRBD1 (7 bases). CDR3 size: 14 residues. The germline V gene has CDR1 SGHRS and CDR2 YFSETQ. V gave up 7 bases and J gave up 6 bases, with 16 bases separating them. The CDR3 reads CASGGGDRAGELFF. In nucleotides, the CDR3 is TGCGCCAGCGGAGGGGGCGATCGGGCCGGGGAGCTGTTTTTT.